This TCR beta chain derives from a study of blood T cell repertoires in COVID-19. Study at large: The United States, Italy and Spain were the sources of the acute and convalescent COVID-19 samples. PBMCs, B-cell-depleted T cells, or T cells were the source of the cDNA or gDNA that made up the material.

The trim removed 7 bases at V and 0 bases at J, leaving 8 bases unmatched. The germline CDR1 and CDR2 sequences are MGHRA and YSYEKL. The length of the CDR3 is 16 residues. Original processing methods: Counts of nucleated cells, estimated from reference gene primer amplification, were obtained. Sequenced by immunoSEQ multiplex PCR; TCRdb stores in-frame clones only, minus some. Clone size and the V and J calls come from that table; the DNA yielded D and trimming. The data show some 150,000 clones, roughly 80% seen once. The table lists this clone with a few counts. The rearrangement uses TRBV4-1 and TRBJ2-2; 7 bases align to TRBD2. This receptor was taken from a human donor in a cohort sampled during active COVID-19. Sequencing was done on a sample of peripheral blood. For the CDR3, the DNA is TGCGCCAGCATTACCGAGCTAGCGGCGAACACCGGGGAGCTGTTTTTT. Protein product: CASITELAANTGELFF.